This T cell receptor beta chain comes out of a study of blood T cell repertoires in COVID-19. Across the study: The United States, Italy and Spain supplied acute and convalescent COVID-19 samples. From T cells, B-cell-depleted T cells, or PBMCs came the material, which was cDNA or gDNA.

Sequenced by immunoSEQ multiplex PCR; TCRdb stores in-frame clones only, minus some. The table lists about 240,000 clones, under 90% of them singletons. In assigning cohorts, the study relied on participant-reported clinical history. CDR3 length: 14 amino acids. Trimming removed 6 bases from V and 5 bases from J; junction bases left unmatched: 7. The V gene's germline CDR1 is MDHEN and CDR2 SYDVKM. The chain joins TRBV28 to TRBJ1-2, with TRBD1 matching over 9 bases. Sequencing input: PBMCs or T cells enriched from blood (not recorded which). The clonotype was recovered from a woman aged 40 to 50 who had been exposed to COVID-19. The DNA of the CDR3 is TGTGCCAGCAGGCCCCGGGACAGGGTGTATGGCTACACCTTC. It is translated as CASRPRDRVYGYTF.